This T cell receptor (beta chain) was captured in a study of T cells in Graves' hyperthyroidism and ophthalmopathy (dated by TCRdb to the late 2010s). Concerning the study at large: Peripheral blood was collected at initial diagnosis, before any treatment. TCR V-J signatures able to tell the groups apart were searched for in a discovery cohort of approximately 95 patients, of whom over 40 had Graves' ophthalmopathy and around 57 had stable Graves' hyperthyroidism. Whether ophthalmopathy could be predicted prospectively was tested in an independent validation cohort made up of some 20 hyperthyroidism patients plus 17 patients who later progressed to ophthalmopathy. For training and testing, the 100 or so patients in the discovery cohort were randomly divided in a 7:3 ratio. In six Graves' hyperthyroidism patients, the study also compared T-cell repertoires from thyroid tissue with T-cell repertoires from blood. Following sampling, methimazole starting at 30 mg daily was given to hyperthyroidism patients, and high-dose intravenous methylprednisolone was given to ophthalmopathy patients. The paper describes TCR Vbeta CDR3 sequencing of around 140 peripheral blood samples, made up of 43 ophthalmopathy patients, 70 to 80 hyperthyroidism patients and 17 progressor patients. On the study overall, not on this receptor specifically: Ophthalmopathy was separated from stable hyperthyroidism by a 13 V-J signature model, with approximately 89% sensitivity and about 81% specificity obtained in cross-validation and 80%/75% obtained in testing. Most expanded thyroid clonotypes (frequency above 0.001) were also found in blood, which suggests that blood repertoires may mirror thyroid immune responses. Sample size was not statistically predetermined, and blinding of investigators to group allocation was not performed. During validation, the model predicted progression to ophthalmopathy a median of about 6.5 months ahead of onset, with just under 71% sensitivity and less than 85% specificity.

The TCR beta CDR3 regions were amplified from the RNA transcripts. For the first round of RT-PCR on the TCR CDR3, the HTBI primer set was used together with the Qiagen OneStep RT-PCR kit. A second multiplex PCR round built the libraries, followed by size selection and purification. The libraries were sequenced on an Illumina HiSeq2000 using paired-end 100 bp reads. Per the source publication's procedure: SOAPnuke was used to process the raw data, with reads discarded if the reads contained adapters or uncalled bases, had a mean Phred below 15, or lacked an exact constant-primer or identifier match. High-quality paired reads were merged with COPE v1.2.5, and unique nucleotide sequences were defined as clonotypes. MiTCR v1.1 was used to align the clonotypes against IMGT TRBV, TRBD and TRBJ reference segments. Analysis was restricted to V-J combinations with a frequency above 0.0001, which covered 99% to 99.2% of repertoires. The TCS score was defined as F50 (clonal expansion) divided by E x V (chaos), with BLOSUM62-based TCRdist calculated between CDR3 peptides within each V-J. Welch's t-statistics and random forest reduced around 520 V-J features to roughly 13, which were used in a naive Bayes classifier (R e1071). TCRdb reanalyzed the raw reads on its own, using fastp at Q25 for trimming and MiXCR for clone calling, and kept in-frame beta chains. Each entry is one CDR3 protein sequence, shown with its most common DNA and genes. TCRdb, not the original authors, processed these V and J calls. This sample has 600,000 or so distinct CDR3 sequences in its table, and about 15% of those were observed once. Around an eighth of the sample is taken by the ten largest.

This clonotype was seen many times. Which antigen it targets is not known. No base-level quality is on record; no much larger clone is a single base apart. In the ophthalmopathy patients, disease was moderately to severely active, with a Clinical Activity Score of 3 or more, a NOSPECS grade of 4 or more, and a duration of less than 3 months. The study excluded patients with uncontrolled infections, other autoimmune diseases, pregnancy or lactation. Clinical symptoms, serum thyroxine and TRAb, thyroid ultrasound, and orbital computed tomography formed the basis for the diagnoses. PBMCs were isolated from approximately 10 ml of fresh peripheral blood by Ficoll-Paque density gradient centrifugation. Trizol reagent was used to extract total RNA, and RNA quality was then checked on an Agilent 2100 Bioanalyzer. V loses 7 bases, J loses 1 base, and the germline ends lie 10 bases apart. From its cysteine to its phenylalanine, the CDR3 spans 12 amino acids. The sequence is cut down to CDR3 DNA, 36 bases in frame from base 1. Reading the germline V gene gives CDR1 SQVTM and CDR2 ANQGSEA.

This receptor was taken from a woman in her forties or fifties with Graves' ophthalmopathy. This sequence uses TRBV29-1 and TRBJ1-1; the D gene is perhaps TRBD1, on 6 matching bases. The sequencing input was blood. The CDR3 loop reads CSAGQTNTEAFF. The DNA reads TGCAGCGCCGGACAGACGAACACTGAAGCTTTCTTT. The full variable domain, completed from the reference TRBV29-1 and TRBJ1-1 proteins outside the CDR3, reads SAVISQKPSRDICQRGTSLTIQCQVDSQVTMMFWYRQQPGQSLTLIATANQGSEATYESGFVIDKFPISRPNLTFSTLTVSNMSPEDSSIYLCSAGQTNTEAFFGQGTRLTVV.